These T cell receptor beta chains were read from a single sample in a study of blood T cells in healthy people across ages. TCRdb analysed the 5' RACE reads with MiXCR anew, one entry per CDR3 protein. In the table there are over 1,500,000 distinct CDR3 sequences, about two fifths of which are singletons. Input material: blood. All receptors come from a human donor in good health. Each CDR3 is given with its conserved first and last residue. A D gene is named only where the DNA matches it firmly. Clone size, where shown, is once, few, many, or a class for clones that have expanded.

J	V	length	size	D	DNA	CDR3
TRBJ2-3	TRBV9	14	once	TRBD1	TGTGCCAGCAGCGCAAACAGGGGGGCAGATACGCAGTATTTT	CASSANRGADTQYF
TRBJ1-1	TRBV12-3/TRBV12-4	11	NA	NA	TGTGCCAGCAGTTTTATGGATGAAGCTTTCTTT	CASSFMDEAFF
TRBJ1-1	TRBV7-6	14	NA	NA	TGTGCCAGCAGCTTAGTTGGGGACGGCACTGAAGCTTTCTTT	CASSLVGDGTEAFF
TRBJ1-1	TRBV7-2	13	NA	NA	TGTGCCAGCAGCTTAGGGACGGTAGCTGAAGCTTTCTTT	CASSLGTVAEAFF
TRBJ2-7	TRBV7-2	15	many	TRBD2	TGTGCCAGCAGCTTAGGGGCTAGCGGGACCTACGAGCAGTACTTC	CASSLGASGTYEQYF
TRBJ2-7	TRBV5-1	15	NA	NA	TGCGCCAGCAGGGCGGGCGGCTCAGTAACCTACGAGCAGTACTTC	CASRAGGSVTYEQYF
TRBJ2-5	TRBV6-5	13	NA	TRBD1	TGTGCCAGCAGTGCCGGGACAGGCCGTTTCCAGTACTTC	CASSAGTGRFQYF
TRBJ1-5	TRBV12-3/TRBV12-4	16	NA	NA	TGTGCCAGCAGTTTTGGTGGGGGCCTGGGCAATCAGCCCCAGCATTTT	CASSFGGGLGNQPQHF
TRBJ2-1	TRBV2	14	few	TRBD2	TGTGCCAGCAGTCCACTGGGGGGGGTGAATGAGCAGTTCTTC	CASSPLGGVNEQFF
TRBJ2-3	TRBV7-2	15	NA	NA	TGTGCCAGCAGCTTAACGTCTGCTCTTACAGATACGCAGTATTTT	CASSLTSALTDTQYF
TRBJ2-2	TRBV11-2	14	NA	NA	TGTGCCAGCAGCTTTTCAGTGTCGGGCGGGGAGCTGTTTTTT	CASSFSVSGGELFF
TRBJ1-3	TRBV5-1	16	NA	NA	TGCGCCAGCAGCTTCCAGACAGGAGGGCAGGGAAACACCATATATTTT	CASSFQTGGQGNTIYF
TRBJ2-1	TRBV24-1	13	NA	NA	TGTGCCACCAGTGATTTGCCTCTGGGTGAGCAGTTCTTC	CATSDLPLGEQFF
TRBJ1-1	TRBV30	13	NA	NA	TGTGCCTGGAGGGTCCTACCGGACACTGAAGCTTTCTTT	CAWRVLPDTEAFF
TRBJ2-5	TRBV2	14	few	TRBD2	TGTGCCAGCCGGAGTAGCGGGGGATGGGAGACCCAGTACTTC	CASRSSGGWETQYF
TRBJ2-7	TRBV5-1	13	NA	NA	TGCGCCAGCAGAAAAGCCCAGGGCTACGAGCAGTACTTC	CASRKAQGYEQYF
TRBJ1-2	TRBV29-1	11	NA	NA	TGCAGCGCACAGGGTGCGGATGGCTACATCTTC	CSAQGADGYIF
TRBJ1-3	TRBV11-2	17	once	TRBD1	TGTGCCAGCAGCTCGATCAGGGGGGCTGACTCTGGAAACACCATATATTTT	CASSSIRGADSGNTIYF
TRBJ2-1	TRBV4-1	15	NA	NA	TGCGCCAGCAGCCCCACCCCAGGCTCAGGCAATGAGCAGTTCTTC	CASSPTPGSGNEQFF
TRBJ2-1	TRBV7-3	17	NA	TRBD1	TGTGCCAGCAGCTTATCTCAACGGGACAGGGAACACAATGAGCAGTTCTTC	CASSLSQRDREHNEQFF
TRBJ2-7	TRBV20-1	11	NA	NA	TGCAGTGCTAGTATGGGTAACGAGCAGTACTTC	CSASMGNEQYF
TRBJ1-1	TRBV20-1	14	NA	NA	TGCAGTGCTAGAGATTTCGGGAGGGGTACTGAAGCTTTCTTT	CSARDFGRGTEAFF
TRBJ1-2	TRBV7-9	13	NA	NA	TGTGCCAGCAGCACGAATGCATACTATGGCTACACCTTC	CASSTNAYYGYTF